The 2 T cell receptor beta chains below were found in one sample sequenced in a study of shared clonotypes between healthy human individuals. The protocol was immunoSEQ multiplex PCR, while the TCRdb copy is restricted to in-frame clones and leaves out a portion. Of a few million clones listed, approximately 90% are singletons. The sequencing sample was made of naive CD4+ T cells sorted from blood. Subset reported: CD45RA+ positively selected. The receptors derive from a young man in good health.

This chain's CDR3 is CASSLSIAQTAFYEQYF. The CDR3 DNA reads as TGTGCCAGCAGCTTATCCATCGCCCAGACAGCTTTCTACGAGCAGTACTTC. V is TRBV7-4 and J is TRBJ2-7, with a tentative D call TRBD1 (5 bases). The CDR3 totals 17 residues. V was cut by 2 bases and J by 3 bases, with 20 bases left in between. CDR1 SGHVT and CDR2 SQSDAQ come from the germline V gene.

This chain joins TRBV10-3 and TRBJ2-7; a possible D gene is TRBD2 (5 bases). The germline gives CDR1 ENHRY, CDR2 SYGVKD. V gave up 4 bases and J gave up 6 bases, with 10 bases separating them. This CDR3 is built from 12 residues. The CDR3 reads CAISGTSPEQYF. Written as DNA, the CDR3 is TGTGCCATCAGTGGGACTTCCCCCGAGCAGTACTTC.